This record covers a single T cell receptor (beta chain). Per the germline V gene, CDR1 is SGDLS and CDR2 is YYNGEE. V was pared by 3 bases and J by 1 base, with 11 bases between. This CDR3 region has 15 residues. Per the study methods: Estimated nucleated cell counts came from reference gene primer amplification. TCRdb's table, derived via immunoSEQ multiplex PCR, lists solely in-frame clones and lacks some. D and trimming come from the DNA, and the V and J calls and clone size come from that table. The sample yields a few hundred thousand clones, about 80% seen once. This specimen belongs to a study of blood T cell repertoires in COVID-19.

The TCR originated in a woman aged 55 to 70 with acute or convalescent COVID-19. The chain is built from TRBV9 and TRBJ2-1, with TRBD2 as a possible D gene (7 bases). The sample comprised peripheral blood. This CDR3 is CASSEGGWSYNEQFF. The CDR3, as DNA: TGTGCCAGCAGCGAGGGGGGGTGGTCCTACAATGAGCAGTTCTTC.